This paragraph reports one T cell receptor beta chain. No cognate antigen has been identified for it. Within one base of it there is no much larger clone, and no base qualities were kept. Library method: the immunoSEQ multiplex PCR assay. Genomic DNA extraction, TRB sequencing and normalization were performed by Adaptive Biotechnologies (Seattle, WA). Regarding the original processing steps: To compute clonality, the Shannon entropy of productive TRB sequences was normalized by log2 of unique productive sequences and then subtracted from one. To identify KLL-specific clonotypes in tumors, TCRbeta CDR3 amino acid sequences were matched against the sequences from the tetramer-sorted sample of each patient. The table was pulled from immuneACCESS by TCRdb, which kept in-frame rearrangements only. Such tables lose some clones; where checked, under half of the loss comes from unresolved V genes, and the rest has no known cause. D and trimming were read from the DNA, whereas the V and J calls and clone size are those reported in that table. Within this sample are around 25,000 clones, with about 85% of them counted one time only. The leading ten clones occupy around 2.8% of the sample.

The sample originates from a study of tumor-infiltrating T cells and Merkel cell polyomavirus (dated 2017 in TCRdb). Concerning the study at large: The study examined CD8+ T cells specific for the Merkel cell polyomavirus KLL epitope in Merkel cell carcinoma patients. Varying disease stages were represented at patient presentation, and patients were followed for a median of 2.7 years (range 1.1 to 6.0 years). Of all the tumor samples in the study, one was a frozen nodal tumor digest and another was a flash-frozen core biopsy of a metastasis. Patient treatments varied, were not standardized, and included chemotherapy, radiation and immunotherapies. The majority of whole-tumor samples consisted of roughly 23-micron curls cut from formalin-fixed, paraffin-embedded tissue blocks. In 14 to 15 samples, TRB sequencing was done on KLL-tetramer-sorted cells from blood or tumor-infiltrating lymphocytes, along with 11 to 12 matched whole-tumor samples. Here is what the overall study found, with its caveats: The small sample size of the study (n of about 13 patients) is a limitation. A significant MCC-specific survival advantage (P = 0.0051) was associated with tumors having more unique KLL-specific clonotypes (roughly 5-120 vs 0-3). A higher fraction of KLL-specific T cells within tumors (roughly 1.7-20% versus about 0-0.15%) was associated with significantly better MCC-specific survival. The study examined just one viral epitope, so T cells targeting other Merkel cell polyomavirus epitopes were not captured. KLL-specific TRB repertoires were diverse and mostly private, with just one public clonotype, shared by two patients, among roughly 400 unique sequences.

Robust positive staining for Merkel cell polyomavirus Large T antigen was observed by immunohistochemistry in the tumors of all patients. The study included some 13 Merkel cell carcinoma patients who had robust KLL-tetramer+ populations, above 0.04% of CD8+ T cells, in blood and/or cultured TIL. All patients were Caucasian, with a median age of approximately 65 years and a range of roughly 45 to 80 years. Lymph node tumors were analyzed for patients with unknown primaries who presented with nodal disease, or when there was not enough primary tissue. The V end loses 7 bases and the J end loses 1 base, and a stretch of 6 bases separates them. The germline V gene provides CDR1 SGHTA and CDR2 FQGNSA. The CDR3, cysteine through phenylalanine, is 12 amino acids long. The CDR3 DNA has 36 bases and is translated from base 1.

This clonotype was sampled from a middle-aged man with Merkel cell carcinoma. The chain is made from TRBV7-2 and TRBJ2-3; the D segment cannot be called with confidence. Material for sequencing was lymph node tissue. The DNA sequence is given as TGTGCCAGCACCCGCGGCACAGATACGCAGTATTTT. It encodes CASTRGTDTQYF.